These T cell receptor beta chains were read from a single sample in a study of blood T cells in healthy people across ages. Via MiXCR, TCRdb re-called the 5' RACE reads, giving one row per CDR3 protein. The table records about 770,000 distinct CDR3 sequences, around 45% of them present only once. Sample: blood. The receptors were sampled from a man aged 55 to 70 in good health. The CDR3 runs from the conserved cysteine through the conserved F or W. A D gene is named only where the DNA matches it firmly. The size of a clone is reported for some rows only, either as once, few or many, or as a class for expanded clones.

D gene: TRBD1; clone size: -; J gene: TRBJ2-1; V gene: TRBV20-1; CDR3 protein: CSASLGQGYEQFF; CDR3 DNA: TGCAGTGCTAGCCTGGGACAGGGGTATGAGCAGTTCTTC
D gene: -; clone size: many; J gene: TRBJ2-5; V gene: TRBV7-2; CDR3 protein: CASSPTVYGPGETQYF; CDR3 DNA: TGTGCCAGCAGCCCAACGGTTTATGGGCCGGGAGAGACCCAGTACTTC
D gene: -; clone size: -; J gene: TRBJ1-1; V gene: TRBV9; CDR3 protein: CASSVGRRADTEAFF; CDR3 DNA: TGTGCCAGCAGCGTAGGAAGGAGGGCAGACACGGAAGCTTTCTTT
D gene: -; clone size: -; J gene: TRBJ2-5; V gene: TRBV6-2/TRBV6-3; CDR3 protein: CASTNLPTSRRGETQYF; CDR3 DNA: TGTGCCAGCACAAACCTACCAACTAGTAGACGCGGAGAGACCCAGTACTTC
D gene: -; clone size: -; J gene: TRBJ2-7; V gene: TRBV9; CDR3 protein: CASSVGGNAYEQYF; CDR3 DNA: TGTGCCAGCAGCGTAGGAGGTAATGCCTACGAGCAGTACTTC
D gene: TRBD2; clone size: -; J gene: TRBJ2-5; V gene: TRBV3-1; CDR3 protein: CASSSRGGPETQYF; CDR3 DNA: TGTGCTAGCAGCTCTCGGGGGGGCCCGGAGACCCAGTACTTC
D gene: TRBD2; clone size: few; J gene: TRBJ2-3; V gene: TRBV27; CDR3 protein: CASSLTSGKDTQYF; CDR3 DNA: TGTGCCAGCAGTTTAACTAGCGGTAAAGATACGCAGTATTTT
D gene: -; clone size: few; J gene: TRBJ2-7; V gene: TRBV18; CDR3 protein: CASSSGRTGSYEQYF; CDR3 DNA: TGTGCCAGCTCATCCGGGAGGACAGGAAGCTACGAGCAGTACTTC
D gene: -; clone size: -; J gene: TRBJ1-2; V gene: TRBV29-1; CDR3 protein: CSVVQGFGYTF; CDR3 DNA: TGCAGCGTTGTTCAAGGGTTTGGCTACACCTTC
D gene: -; clone size: once; J gene: TRBJ1-2; V gene: TRBV7-8; CDR3 protein: CASSNPGTSGYTF; CDR3 DNA: TGTGCCAGCAGCAACCCCGGGACTAGCGGCTACACCTTC
D gene: TRBD2; clone size: few; J gene: TRBJ2-5; V gene: TRBV12-3/TRBV12-4; CDR3 protein: CASSLERGPHNEQYF; CDR3 DNA: TGTGCCAGCAGTTTAGAGCGGGGGCCTCACAATGAGCAGTACTTC
D gene: -; clone size: -; J gene: TRBJ2-6; V gene: TRBV28; CDR3 protein: CASSRAPLTSGANVLTF; CDR3 DNA: TGTGCCAGCAGTAGGGCCCCTCTTACCTCTGGGGCCAACGTCCTGACTTTC